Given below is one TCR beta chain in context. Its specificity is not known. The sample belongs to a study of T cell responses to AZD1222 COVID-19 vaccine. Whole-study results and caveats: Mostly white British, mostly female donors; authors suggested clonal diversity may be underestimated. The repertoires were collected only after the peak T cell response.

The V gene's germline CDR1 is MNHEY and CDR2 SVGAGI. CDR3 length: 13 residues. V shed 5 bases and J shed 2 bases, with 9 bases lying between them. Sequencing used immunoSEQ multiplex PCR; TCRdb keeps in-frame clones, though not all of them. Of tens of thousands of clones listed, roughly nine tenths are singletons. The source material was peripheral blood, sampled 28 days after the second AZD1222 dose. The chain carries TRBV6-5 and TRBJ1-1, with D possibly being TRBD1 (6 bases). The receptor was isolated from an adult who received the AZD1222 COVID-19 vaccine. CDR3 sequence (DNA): TGTGCCAGCAGTCTCAGGGGTAACACTGAAGCTTTCTTT. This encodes CASSLRGNTEAFF.